These T cell receptor beta chains were read from a single sample in a study of T cell changes during pregnancy in multiple sclerosis. TCRdb keeps only in-frame clones here, not all; method: immunoSEQ multiplex PCR. The sample includes about 41,000 clones, roughly nine tenths of them seen just once. The specimen was CD8+ T cells from peripheral blood mononuclear cells, collected in the third trimester of pregnancy. These TCRs come from a female donor with multiple sclerosis, enrolled in a pregnancy study. Both conserved end residues are part of each CDR3. The D gene is left open where the match is weak. Rows may omit the clone size; those that give it use once, few, many or a size class.

clone size: -
J gene: TRBJ1-1
V gene: TRBV27
D gene: -
CDR3 DNA: TGTGCCAGCAGTCAAGGGGTTCGGACTGAAGCTTTCTTT
CDR3 protein: CASSQGVRTEAFF

clone size: -
J gene: TRBJ2-5
V gene: TRBV7-6
D gene: -
CDR3 DNA: TGTGCCAGCAGCCCGAAGGCCTCGGGGGAGACCCAGTACTTC
CDR3 protein: CASSPKASGETQYF

clone size: -
J gene: TRBJ2-5
V gene: TRBV4-3
D gene: TRBD2
CDR3 DNA: TGCGCCAGCAGCCAAGAGCAGCGGGGGGAAGGGACGCAAGAGACCCAGTACTTC
CDR3 protein: CASSQEQRGEGTQETQYF

clone size: -
J gene: TRBJ2-7
V gene: TRBV10-2
D gene: -
CDR3 DNA: TGCGCCAGTAAGTGGGACACCTTAGACGAGCAGTACTTC
CDR3 protein: CASKWDTLDEQYF

clone size: once
J gene: TRBJ2-7
V gene: TRBV6-1
D gene: TRBD2
CDR3 DNA: TGTGCCAGCAGTGAAACCATTAGCGGGGTTGACGAGCAGTACTTC
CDR3 protein: CASSETISGVDEQYF

clone size: -
J gene: TRBJ1-1
V gene: TRBV13
D gene: -
CDR3 DNA: TGTGCCAGCAGCTTTTTCTCTCCCACTGAAGCTTTCTTT
CDR3 protein: CASSFFSPTEAFF

clone size: -
J gene: TRBJ1-4
V gene: TRBV27
D gene: -
CDR3 DNA: TGTGCCAGCAGTTTAATAGGGAGGAATGAAAAACTGTTTTTT
CDR3 protein: CASSLIGRNEKLFF

clone size: -
J gene: TRBJ1-5
V gene: TRBV5-6
D gene: -
CDR3 DNA: TGTGCCAGCAGCTTGGATGGGGGGGGATCCAATCAGCCCCAGCATTTT
CDR3 protein: CASSLDGGGSNQPQHF

clone size: -
J gene: TRBJ1-6
V gene: TRBV28
D gene: -
CDR3 DNA: TGTGCCAGCAGTCCCCTGGGGGGCTCCTATAATTCACCCCTCCACTTT
CDR3 protein: CASSPLGGSYNSPLHF

clone size: once
J gene: TRBJ1-2
V gene: TRBV9
D gene: -
CDR3 DNA: TGTGCCAGCAGCGTAGACGGGGGAGGCTACACCTTC
CDR3 protein: CASSVDGGGYTF

clone size: -
J gene: TRBJ2-7
V gene: TRBV18
D gene: -
CDR3 DNA: TGTGCCAGCTCATCTACAGGCGCGCGGGAGCAGTACTTC
CDR3 protein: CASSSTGAREQYF

clone size: -
J gene: TRBJ2-7
V gene: TRBV7-6
D gene: TRBD2
CDR3 DNA: TGTGCCAGCAGCCTAACAGCGGGAGGGCTCGAGCAGTACTTC
CDR3 protein: CASSLTAGGLEQYF

clone size: -
J gene: TRBJ2-7
V gene: TRBV7-6
D gene: TRBD2
CDR3 DNA: TGTGCCAGCTCCTTAGGGACTAGCGGGAGGGCCAATCTATCCTACGAGCAGTACTTC
CDR3 protein: CASSLGTSGRANLSYEQYF

clone size: -
J gene: TRBJ2-1
V gene: TRBV9
D gene: -
CDR3 DNA: TGTGCCAGCAGCGTAGCGGGAGTCTTCAATGAGCAGTTCTTC
CDR3 protein: CASSVAGVFNEQFF

clone size: once
J gene: TRBJ2-3
V gene: TRBV11-2
D gene: -
CDR3 DNA: TGTGCCAGCAGCTTACTCTTGACAGGCTACCTTAGCACAGATACGCAGTATTTT
CDR3 protein: CASSLLLTGYLSTDTQYF